This entry lists 26 T cell receptor beta chains sequenced from one sample in a study of T cells expressing NK-cell markers. Following a re-call of the 5' RACE reads, TCRdb has one entry per CDR3 protein and lacks DNA. The sample table includes some 600,000 distinct CDR3 sequences. Sequencing was done on a sample of blood T cells: a sorted CD56 or NKG2C T cell subset, CD4+ or CD8+ T cells, or bulk PBMC T cells (not recorded which). The receptor set was obtained from a man between 18 and 29 years old in good health.

The rearrangement links TRBV5-1 to TRBJ2-6; TCRdb's D call of TRBD2 is untestable without DNA. The CDR3 is 18 amino acids. Germline V gene data show CDR1 as SGHRS and CDR2 as YFSETQ. CDR3 sequence reads: CASSSAGTSGSGANVLTF.

The V call is TRBV29-1, the J call TRBJ1-1. There are 14 residues in the CDR3. CDR1 is SQVTM, CDR2 ANQGSEA, per germline. The CDR3 sequence: CSVAGSYENTEAFF.

The chain carries TRBV7-9 and TRBJ2-1. From germline, CDR1 is SEHNR and CDR2 FQNEAQ (reference sequence). The CDR3 is 13 residues long. CDR3 amino acids: CASSEEPKPEQFF.

The V call is TRBV12-3 or TRBV12-4, the J call TRBJ2-3; TCRdb picks TRBD1, but there is no DNA to check that call. The CDR3 runs 15 residues. CDR3 in amino acids: CASSIIAPHRDTQYF.

The genes are TRBV9 and TRBJ2-1; without DNA, the TCRdb call of TRBD1 cannot be checked. The length of the CDR3 is 15 residues. Germline V gives CDR1 SGDLS, CDR2 YYNGEE. CDR3 in amino acids: CASSVSGGTYNEQFF. The entire variable domain, with the rest obtained from reference TRBV9 and TRBJ2-1, is as follows: DSGVTQTPKHLITATGQRVTLRCSPRSGDLSVYWYQQSLDQGLQFLIQYYNGEERAKGNILERFSAQQFPDLHSELNLSSLELGDSALYFCASSVSGGTYNEQFFGPGTRLTVL.

The chain joins TRBV7-6 to TRBJ2-1; there is no DNA to check the TCRdb D call of TRBD2. This CDR3 has 18 residues. Looked up from germline, CDR1 is SGHVS and CDR2 is FNYEAQ. This CDR3 reads CASSTPRRASGTYNEQFF.

The CDR3 spells CASSQEWASGESSYNEQFF. J is TRBJ2-1 and V is TRBV4-3; there is no DNA to check the TCRdb D call of TRBD2. The germline CDR1 and CDR2 sequences are LGHNA and YSLEER. CDR3 length: 19 amino acids.

The chain joins TRBV7-2 to TRBJ2-7; lacking DNA, the TRBD2 call made by TCRdb goes unchecked. The V gene's germline CDR1 is SGHTA and CDR2 FQGNSA. CDR3 length equals 18 residues. CDR3 sequence: CASSLAGTSGSSSYEQYF. Full variable domain (missing parts from reference TRBV7-2 and TRBJ2-7): GAGVSQSPSNKVTEKGKDVELRCDPISGHTALYWYRQSLGQGLEFLIYFQGNSAPDKSGLPSDRFSAERTGGSVSTLTIQRTQQEDSAVYLCASSLAGTSGSSSYEQYFGPGTRLTVT.

The V gene is TRBV4-3, the J gene TRBJ1-2; the D gene TCRdb calls, TRBD1, cannot be checked with no DNA. Germline CDR1 and CDR2: LGHNA and YSLEER. The CDR3 length is 12 residues. CDR3 protein: CASSSQSGGYTF.

The V gene is TRBV7-9, the J gene TRBJ2-1. CDR1 SEHNR and CDR2 FQNEAQ come from the germline V gene (reference sequence). This CDR3 has 14 amino acids. CDR3 amino acids: CASSLELLYNEQFF.

The V call is TRBV7-2, the J call TRBJ1-2. The germline V gene has CDR1 SGHTA and CDR2 FQGNSA. CDR3 length: 13 residues. CDR3 residues: CASSFPRGPGYTF. The full variable domain, completed using reference TRBV7-2 and TRBJ1-2, is GAGVSQSPSNKVTEKGKDVELRCDPISGHTALYWYRQSLGQGLEFLIYFQGNSAPDKSGLPSDRFSAERTGGSVSTLTIQRTQQEDSAVYLCASSFPRGPGYTFGSGTRLTVV.

The V gene is TRBV28, the J gene TRBJ2-3; the TCRdb D gene call, TRBD1, has no DNA to confirm it. From germline, CDR1 is MDHEN and CDR2 SYDVKM. CDR3 length equals 14 residues. CDR3 residues: CASSQGAGWETQYF.

The rearrangement links TRBV5-1 to TRBJ2-5; TCRdb lists TRBD1, though no DNA is available to test this call. This CDR3 region has 16 residues. The germline gives CDR1 SGHRS, CDR2 YFSETQ. CDR3: CASSRFPGQIQETQYF.

The V and J genes are TRBV18 and TRBJ2-7; the TRBD1 assignment by TCRdb is unverifiable without DNA. Germline assignment: CDR1 KGHSH and CDR2 LQKENI. The CDR3 length is 14 residues. The CDR3 loop is CASSPQTGIYEQYF.

V gene TRBV29-1 combines with J gene TRBJ2-1; TCRdb gives TRBD1 as the D gene, but with no DNA this cannot be confirmed. Germline V lookup: CDR1 SQVTM, CDR2 ANQGSEA. This CDR3 is 16 amino acids long. The CDR3 reads CSAGRVGTGINNEQFF.

This chain joins TRBV7-6 and TRBJ2-7; TCRdb lists TRBD1, though no DNA is available to test this call. From germline, CDR1 is SGHVS and CDR2 FNYEAQ. The CDR3 has 18 amino acids. CDR3: CASSLATRGQALVAEQYF. The full variable domain, completed using reference TRBV7-6 and TRBJ2-7, is GAGVSQSPRYKVTKRGQDVALRCDPISGHVSLYWYRQALGQGPEFLTYFNYEAQQDKSGLPNDRFSAERPEGSISTLTIQRTEQRDSAMYRCASSLATRGQALVAEQYFGPGTRLTVT.

The chain combines TRBV27 with TRBJ2-1. Germline loops: CDR1 MNHEY, CDR2 SMNVEV (reference sequence). The length of the CDR3 is 17 residues. CDR3: CASSLTVGLSSYNEQFF.

This chain joins TRBV29-1 and TRBJ2-7; TCRdb gives TRBD1 as the D gene, but with no DNA this cannot be confirmed. The germline V gene encodes CDR1 SQVTM and CDR2 ANQGSEA. The CDR3 has 13 amino acids. The CDR3 reads CSVIGQAGAEQYF.

V usage is TRBV4-2 and J usage is TRBJ2-5; TCRdb returns TRBD2, unconfirmable since there is no DNA. CDR1 and CDR2 from the germline V gene are LGHNA and YNFKEQ. The CDR3 loop spans 17 amino acids. This CDR3 is CASRTKEEGLVGETQYF.

The V and J genes are TRBV20-1 and TRBJ2-7; TCRdb designates TRBD1, a call that cannot be tested without DNA. Per germline, CDR1 DFQATT and CDR2 SNEGSKA (reference sequence). The CDR3 totals 14 residues. The chain's CDR3 is CSAVVGTGTLEQYF.

The chain's CDR3 is CSRGGGSEQFF. The rearrangement links TRBV20-1 to TRBJ2-1; TCRdb's D call of TRBD2 is untestable without DNA. The CDR3 runs to 11 residues. Germline V gene lookup returns CDR1 DFQATT and CDR2 SNEGSKA (reference sequence).

This sequence joins TRBV28 and TRBJ1-2; the TRBD1 assignment by TCRdb is unverifiable without DNA. Germline CDR1 MDHEN, CDR2 SYDVKM. The CDR3 totals 14 residues. CDR3 loop: CASSSGGENYGYTF.

This chain connects TRBV6-5 to TRBJ2-1. CDR3 length equals 17 residues. The germline V gene has CDR1 MNHEY and CDR2 SVGAGI. The CDR3 is CASSYFGWGGSYNEQFF.

The CDR3: CASTPESEGRETQYF. The J gene is TRBJ2-5, the V gene TRBV3-1; TCRdb proposes TRBD2, but this gene call is untestable without DNA. Germline values: CDR1 LGHDT, CDR2 YNNKEL (reference sequence). This CDR3 is built from 15 residues.

The chain joins TRBV5-6 to TRBJ2-4; TCRdb designates TRBD1, a call that cannot be tested without DNA. Germline CDR1 SGHDT, CDR2 YYEEEE. This CDR3 has 15 amino acids. The CDR3 sequence is CASSPLRGGRDIQYF. The full variable domain, with the rest looked up from reference TRBV5-6 and TRBJ2-4, is DAGVTQSPTHLIKTRGQQVTLRCSPKSGHDTVSWYQQALGQGPQFIFQYYEEEERQRGNFPDRFSGHQFPNYSSELNVNALLLGDSALYLCASSPLRGGRDIQYFGAGTRLSVL.

This chain connects TRBV12-3 or TRBV12-4 to TRBJ2-1; the TRBD1 assignment by TCRdb is unverifiable without DNA. The CDR3 consists of 14 residues. This CDR3 is CASRGRTVNNEQFF.